This paragraph reports one T cell receptor beta chain. This sample is part of a study of T cell changes during pregnancy in multiple sclerosis. Using immunoSEQ multiplex PCR, the repertoire was profiled, and TCRdb retains in-frame clones only, with some absent. The sample has 70,000 to 90,000 clones, about nine tenths seen once. The sample consisted of PBMCs, taken in the first trimester of pregnancy. The origin of this receptor is a female donor in good health, serving as a control in a pregnancy study. Some clones in this sample may be carry-over from other donors' samples.

The CDR3 reads CASSPTNRGQETQYF. The CDR3 nucleotides are TGTGCCAGCAGTCCGACGAACAGGGGGCAAGAGACCCAGTACTTC. The chain joins TRBV4-2 to TRBJ2-5, with TRBD1 matching over 8 bases. The CDR3 extends over 15 amino acids. J gave up 2 bases and V 6 bases, and 8 bases lay outside the gene matches. Germline CDR1 and CDR2: LGHNA and YNFKEQ.